This T cell receptor beta chain was captured by sequencing in a study of a mutant IDH1 vaccine in newly diagnosed glioma. The overall study: Vaccination started 4-6 weeks after radiotherapy alone, or with temozolomide cycles.

As regards this clone: Its antigen is unknown.

The CDR3 runs to 15 residues. Germline V gives CDR1 SGHRS, CDR2 YFSETQ. The sample's time point: week 23, last vaccination. One vaccine dose held 300 ug of mutant IDH1 20-mer peptide and came with topical imiquimod. New WHO grade 3 or 4 IDH1-mutant, ATRX-lost astrocytomas were present in all donors. Some clones are missing from TCRdb's copy, which holds only in-frame ones; the method was immunoSEQ multiplex PCR. The sample lists tens of thousands of clones, 81% seen once, with approximately 8.2% in the top ten. Study-wide results and caveats: There were vaccine-induced immune responses in roughly 93% of the patients.

The specimen comprised PBMCs, sampled from a glioma patient whose treatment included an IDH1 peptide vaccine. This receptor was obtained from a woman aged 40-49 years with glioma. Some clones in this sample may be carry-over from other donors' samples. The chain links TRBV5-1 to TRBJ1-2, with D unclear. DNA of the CDR3: TGCGCAACGAAGGATTCCCCTTCAGGTCCCTATGGCTACACCTTC. This gives the protein CATKDSPSGPYGYTF. The full variable domain, with the rest looked up from reference TRBV5-1 and TRBJ1-2, is KAGVTQTPRYLIKTRGQQVTLSCSPISGHRSVSWYQQTPGQGLQFLFEYFSETQRNKGNFPGRFSGRQFSNSRSEMNVSTLELGDSALYLCATKDSPSGPYGYTFGSGTRLTVV.